A selection of T cell receptor beta chains follows, all from one sample in a study of blood T cell repertoires in COVID-19. Here immunoSEQ multiplex PCR was the method, and the copy in TCRdb shows in-frame clones only, minus some. Here the sample spans 200,000 to 300,000 clones, approximately 80% being singletons. Sequenced: peripheral blood. The origin of the receptors is a man aged 35 to 55 with acute or convalescent COVID-19. Both conserved end residues are part of each CDR3.

V	J	CDR3
TRBV15	TRBJ2-7	CATSRDGRADNEQYF
TRBV7-9	TRBJ2-5	CASSFRRGWRSGIATQYF
TRBV6-2/TRBV6-3	TRBJ1-2	CASTPGQVTNYGYTF
TRBV25-1	TRBJ2-1	CASSFGTSGSYEQFF
TRBV11-2	TRBJ1-1	CASSLAGDREAFF
TRBV3-1/TRBV3-2	TRBJ1-2	CASSQVGGAGANYGYTF
TRBV2	TRBJ1-1	CASRPGTATFF
TRBV5-1	TRBJ1-3	CASSYGGQGSGNTIYF
TRBV2	TRBJ1-2	CASSLRGLDGYTF
TRBV11-3	TRBJ2-5	CASSDRGRKETQYF
TRBV6-1	TRBJ1-2	CASSEPQDRLYGYTF
TRBV3-1/TRBV3-2	TRBJ2-7	CASSPFEQGARYEQYF
TRBV7-3	TRBJ2-5	CASSRGQGETQYF
TRBV29-1	TRBJ1-2	CSVLSDRGLPGYTF
TRBV5-4	TRBJ2-7	CASSRDNYEQYF
TRBV6-5	TRBJ1-1	CASRIRGNTEAFF
TRBV19	TRBJ1-1	CASSVTGGANTEAFF
TRBV19	TRBJ1-5	CASSISWGYQPQHF
TRBV5-1	TRBJ2-2	CASSLLDGSNTGELFF
TRBV3-1/TRBV3-2	TRBJ1-6	CASSPQGNNSPLHF
TRBV2	TRBJ2-1	CASREGRATYNEQFF
TRBV5-6	TRBJ2-5	CASSSTVQETQYF
TRBV19	TRBJ1-2	CASSIPDRYGYTF
TRBV5-1	TRBJ2-5	CASTVAGGLETQYF
TRBV10-2	TRBJ2-7	CASRRTSGSANEQYF
TRBV5-1	TRBJ2-1	CASSVGAGGPINEQFF
TRBV29-1	TRBJ2-7	CSVEVSNYEQYF
TRBV7-2	TRBJ1-5	CASSPGLRGQPQHF
TRBV7-2	TRBJ2-1	CASSHPLAGVYNEQFF
TRBV19	TRBJ1-4	CASSILAGREGLFF
TRBV20-1	TRBJ1-5	CSALGSQPQHF
TRBV4-3	TRBJ1-3	CASSQASRDTIYF
TRBV19	TRBJ2-1	CASSIWRGSSFNEQFF
TRBV5-5	TRBJ1-1	CASSSGQGYTEAFF
TRBV10-3	TRBJ2-3	CAIQTSESTDTQYF
TRBV5-5	TRBJ1-3	CASSLSGLENTIYF
TRBV12-3/TRBV12-4	TRBJ2-1	CASGGIDYNEQFF
TRBV7-9	TRBJ1-3	CASSPVRSGNTIYF
TRBV25-1	TRBJ1-5	CASSLGQGNQPQHF
TRBV27	TRBJ1-2	CASSPARVNYGYTF
TRBV18	TRBJ1-2	CASSPTQGVGYGYTF
TRBV30	TRBJ1-5	CAWSGGGQGNQPQHF
TRBV2	TRBJ1-2	CASSAAGGNYGYTF
TRBV4-3	TRBJ2-2	CASSQQTANTGELFF
TRBV4-2	TRBJ1-1	CASSQAPRGGTEAFF
TRBV15	TRBJ2-1	CATSRDKEGVDEQFF
TRBV2	TRBJ1-4	CASSVWDILFF
TRBV6-1	TRBJ2-1	CASSEVVSGSHEQFF
TRBV5-6	TRBJ1-6	CASSNWGLENSPLHF